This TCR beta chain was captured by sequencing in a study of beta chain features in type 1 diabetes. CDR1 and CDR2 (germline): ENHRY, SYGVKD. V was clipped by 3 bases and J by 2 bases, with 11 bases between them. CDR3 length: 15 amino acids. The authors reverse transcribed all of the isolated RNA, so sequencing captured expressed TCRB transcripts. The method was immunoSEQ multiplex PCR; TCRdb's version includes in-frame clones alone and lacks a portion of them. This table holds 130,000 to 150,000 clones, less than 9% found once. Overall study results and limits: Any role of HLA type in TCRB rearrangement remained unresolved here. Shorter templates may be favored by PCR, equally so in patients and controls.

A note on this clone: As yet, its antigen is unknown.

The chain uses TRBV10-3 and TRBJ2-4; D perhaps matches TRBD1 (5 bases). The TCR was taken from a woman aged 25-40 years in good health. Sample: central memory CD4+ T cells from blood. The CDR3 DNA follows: TGTGCCATCAGTGACCCCCAGGGCTCCAAAAACATTCAGTACTTC. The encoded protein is CAISDPQGSKNIQYF.